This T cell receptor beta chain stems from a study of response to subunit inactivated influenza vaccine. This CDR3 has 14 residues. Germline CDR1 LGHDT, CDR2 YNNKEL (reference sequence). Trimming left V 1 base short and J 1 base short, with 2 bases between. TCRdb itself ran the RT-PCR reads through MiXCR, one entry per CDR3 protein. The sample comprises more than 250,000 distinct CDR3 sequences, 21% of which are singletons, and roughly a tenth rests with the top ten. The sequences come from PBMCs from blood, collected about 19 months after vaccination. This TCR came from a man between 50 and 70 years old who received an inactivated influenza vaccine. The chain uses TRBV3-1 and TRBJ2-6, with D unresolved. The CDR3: CASSQVSGANVLTF. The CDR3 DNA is TGTGCCAGCAGCCAAGTTTCTGGGGCCAACGTCCTGACTTTC.